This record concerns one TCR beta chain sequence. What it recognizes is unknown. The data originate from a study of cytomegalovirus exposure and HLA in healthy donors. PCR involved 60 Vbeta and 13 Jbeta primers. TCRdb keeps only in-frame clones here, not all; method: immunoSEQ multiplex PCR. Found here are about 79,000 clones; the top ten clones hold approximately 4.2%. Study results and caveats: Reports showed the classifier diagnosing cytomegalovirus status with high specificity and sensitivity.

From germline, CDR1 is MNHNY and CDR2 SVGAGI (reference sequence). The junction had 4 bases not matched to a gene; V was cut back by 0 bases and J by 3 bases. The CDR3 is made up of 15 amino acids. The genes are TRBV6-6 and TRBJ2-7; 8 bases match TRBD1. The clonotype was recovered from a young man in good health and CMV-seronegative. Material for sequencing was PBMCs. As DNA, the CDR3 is TGTGCCAGCAGTTACTCGACGGGACAGGTCTACGAGCAGTACTTC. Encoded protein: CASSYSTGQVYEQYF.